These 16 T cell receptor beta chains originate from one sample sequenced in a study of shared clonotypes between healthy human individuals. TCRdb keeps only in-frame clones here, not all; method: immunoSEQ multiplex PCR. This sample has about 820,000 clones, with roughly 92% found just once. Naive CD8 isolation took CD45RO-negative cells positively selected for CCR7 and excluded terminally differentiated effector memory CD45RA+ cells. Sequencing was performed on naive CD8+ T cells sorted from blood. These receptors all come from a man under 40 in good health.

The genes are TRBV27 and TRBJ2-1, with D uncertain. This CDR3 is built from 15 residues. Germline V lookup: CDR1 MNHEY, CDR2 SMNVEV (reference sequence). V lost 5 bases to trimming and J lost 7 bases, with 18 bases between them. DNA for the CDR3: TGTGCCAGCAGTCTAACGGCCCAACCCGTGAATGAGCAGTTCTTC. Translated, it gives CASSLTAQPVNEQFF.

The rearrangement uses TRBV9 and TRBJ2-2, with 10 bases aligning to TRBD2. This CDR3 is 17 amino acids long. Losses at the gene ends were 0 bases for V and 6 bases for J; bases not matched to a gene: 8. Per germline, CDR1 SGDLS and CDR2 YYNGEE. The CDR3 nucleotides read TGTGCCAGCAGCGTAGCCCCAGCGGGAGGGCCGGCCGGGGAGCTGTTTTTT. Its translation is CASSVAPAGGPAGELFF.

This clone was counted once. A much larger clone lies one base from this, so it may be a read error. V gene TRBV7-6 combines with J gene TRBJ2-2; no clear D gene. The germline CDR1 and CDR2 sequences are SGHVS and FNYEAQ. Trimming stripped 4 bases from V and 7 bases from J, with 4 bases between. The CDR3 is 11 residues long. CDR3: CASSSGGELFF. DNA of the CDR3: TGTGCCAGCAGCTCGGGCGGGGAGCTGTTTTTT.

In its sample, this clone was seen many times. The CDR3 region is CASSELAGSSYEQYF. CDR3 coding DNA: TGTGCCAGCAGTGAGTTAGCGGGAAGCTCCTACGAGCAGTACTTC. The chain employs TRBV6-1 and TRBJ2-7, with 8 bases that match TRBD2. The CDR3 has 15 amino acids. Losses at the gene ends were 3 bases for V and 0 bases for J; bases not matched to a gene: 4. CDR1 and CDR2 (germline): MNHNS, SASEGT.

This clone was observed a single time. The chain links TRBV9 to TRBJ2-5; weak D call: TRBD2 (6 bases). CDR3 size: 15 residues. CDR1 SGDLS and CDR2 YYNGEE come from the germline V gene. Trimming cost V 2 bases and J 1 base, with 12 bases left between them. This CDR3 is CASSVNGGLQETQYF. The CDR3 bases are TGTGCCAGCAGCGTTAATGGGGGACTCCAAGAGACCCAGTACTTC.

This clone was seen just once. CDR3 amino acids: CASSPGRASTDTQYF. The CDR3 DNA sequence: TGTGCCAGCAGTCCCGGGAGGGCAAGCACAGATACGCAGTATTTT. J is TRBJ2-3 and V is TRBV11-3; 8 bases agree with TRBD2. There are 15 residues in the CDR3. The J segment lost 0 bases and the V segment lost 6 bases, leaving 5 bases of the junction unmatched. CDR1 and CDR2 (germline): SGHNT, YENEEA.

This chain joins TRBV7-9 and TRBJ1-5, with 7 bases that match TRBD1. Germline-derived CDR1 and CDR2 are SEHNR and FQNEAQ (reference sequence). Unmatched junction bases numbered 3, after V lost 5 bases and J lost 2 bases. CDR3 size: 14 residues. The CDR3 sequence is CASSRTGGNQPQHF. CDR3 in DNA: TGTGCCAGCAGCCGCACAGGGGGCAATCAGCCCCAGCATTTT.

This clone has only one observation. In nucleotides, the CDR3 is TGTGCCAGCTCACCAGGGGTAGAGCAGTACTTC. Protein product: CASSPGVEQYF. The chain is built from TRBV18 and TRBJ2-7; D is undetermined. The length of the CDR3 is 11 residues. Trimming took off 2 bases at V and 7 bases at J, with 6 bases between the two ends. Germline assignment: CDR1 KGHSH and CDR2 LQKENI.

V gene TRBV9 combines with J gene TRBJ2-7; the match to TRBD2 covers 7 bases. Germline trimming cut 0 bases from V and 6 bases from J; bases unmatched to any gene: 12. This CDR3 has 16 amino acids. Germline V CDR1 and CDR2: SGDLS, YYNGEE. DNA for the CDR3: TGTGCCAGCAGCGTAGCCCCCTTAGGACTAGAGCGCGAGCAGTACTTC. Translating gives CASSVAPLGLEREQYF. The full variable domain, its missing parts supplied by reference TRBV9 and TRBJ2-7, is DSGVTQTPKHLITATGQRVTLRCSPRSGDLSVYWYQQSLDQGLQFLIQYYNGEERAKGNILERFSAQQFPDLHSELNLSSLELGDSALYFCASSVAPLGLEREQYFGPGTRLTVT.

Written as DNA, the CDR3 is TGTGCCAGTCGGCAGGGTGAGCCATATAGCAATCAGCCCCAGCATTTT. Translating gives CASRQGEPYSNQPQHF. This chain links TRBV28 with TRBJ1-5; TRBD1 might be the D (5 bases). V was trimmed by 9 bases and J by 0 bases, leaving 18 bases between them. Germline assignment: CDR1 MDHEN and CDR2 SYDVKM. This CDR3 contains 16 residues. The entire variable domain, with the rest obtained from reference TRBV28 and TRBJ1-5, is as follows: DVKVTQSSRYLVKRTGEKVFLECVQDMDHENMFWYRQDPGLGLRLIYFSYDVKMKEKGDIPEGYSVSREKKERFSLILESASTNQTSMYLCASRQGEPYSNQPQHFGDGTRLSIL.

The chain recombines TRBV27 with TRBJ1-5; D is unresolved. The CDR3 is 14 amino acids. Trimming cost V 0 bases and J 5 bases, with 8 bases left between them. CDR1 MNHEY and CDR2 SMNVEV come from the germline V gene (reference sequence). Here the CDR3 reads CASSLSGTHQPQHF. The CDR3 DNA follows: TGTGCCAGCAGTTTATCGGGCACCCATCAGCCCCAGCATTTT.

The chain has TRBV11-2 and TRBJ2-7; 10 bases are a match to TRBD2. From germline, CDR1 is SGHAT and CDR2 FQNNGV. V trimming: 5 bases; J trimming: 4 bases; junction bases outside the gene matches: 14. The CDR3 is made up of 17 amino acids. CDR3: CASSPDGLAVRRYEQYF. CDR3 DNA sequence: TGTGCCAGCAGCCCGGACGGACTAGCGGTCCGGCGATACGAGCAGTACTTC.

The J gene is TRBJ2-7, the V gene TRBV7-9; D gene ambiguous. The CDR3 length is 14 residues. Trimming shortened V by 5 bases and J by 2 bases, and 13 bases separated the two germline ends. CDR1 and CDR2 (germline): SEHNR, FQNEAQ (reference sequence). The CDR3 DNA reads TGTGCCAGCAGCCCTAGTTCCGCGGCCTACGAGCAGTACTTC. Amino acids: CASSPSSAAYEQYF.

CDR3 DNA: TGTGCCAGCAGCTTATACGGGGGAACAGGGGTATCCTACGAGCAGTACTTC. Amino acid sequence: CASSLYGGTGVSYEQYF. The genes are TRBV7-2 and TRBJ2-7, with D tentatively TRBD1 (7 bases). The germline CDR1 and CDR2 sequences are SGHTA and FQGNSA. The V and J ends lost 2 bases and 1 base respectively, with 18 bases between them. The CDR3 consists of 17 residues. Based on the CDR3 plus reference TRBV7-2 and TRBJ2-7, the full variable domain is GAGVSQSPSNKVTEKGKDVELRCDPISGHTALYWYRQSLGQGLEFLIYFQGNSAPDKSGLPSDRFSAERTGGSVSTLTIQRTQQEDSAVYLCASSLYGGTGVSYEQYFGPGTRLTVT.

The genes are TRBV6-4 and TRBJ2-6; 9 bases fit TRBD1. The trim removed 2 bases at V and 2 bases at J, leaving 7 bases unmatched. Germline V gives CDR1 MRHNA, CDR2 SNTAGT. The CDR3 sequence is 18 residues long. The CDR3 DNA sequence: TGTGCCAGCAGTGACGAGGGGACAGGGATGACTGGGGCCAACGTCCTGACTTTC. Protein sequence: CASSDEGTGMTGANVLTF.

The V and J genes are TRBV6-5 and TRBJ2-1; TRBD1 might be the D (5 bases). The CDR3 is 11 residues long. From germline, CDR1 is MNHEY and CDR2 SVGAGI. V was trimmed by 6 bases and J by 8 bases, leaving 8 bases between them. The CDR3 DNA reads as TGTGCCAGCAGCCAAGGGGATGAGCAGTTCTTC. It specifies CASSQGDEQFF.